Listed below are T cell receptor beta chains from one sample, sequenced in a study of blood T cell repertoires in COVID-19. TCRdb keeps only in-frame clones here, not all; method: immunoSEQ multiplex PCR. The sample consists of around 130,000 clones, roughly 80% of them appearing once. Sequences were obtained from PBMCs or T cells enriched from blood (not recorded which). These receptors all stem from a woman aged 18-29 years who had been exposed to COVID-19. Each CDR3 is given with its conserved first and last residue. A D gene is named only where the DNA matches it firmly. The size entry is marked missing in some rows and otherwise reads once, few, many or a size class.

V	D	size	length	J	DNA	CDR3
TRBV9	NA	once	11	TRBJ2-1	TGTGCCAGCAGCGTAGACTGGGAGCAGTTCTTC	CASSVDWEQFF
TRBV19	NA	NA	14	TRBJ1-2	TGTGCCAGTAGTATAGATCGGGGAAACTATGGCTACACCTTC	CASSIDRGNYGYTF
TRBV18	NA	NA	17	TRBJ2-2	TGTGCCAGCTCACCAGGGGAGATGTGGCTTAACACCGGGGAGCTGTTTTTT	CASSPGEMWLNTGELFF
TRBV11-2	TRBD2	NA	18	TRBJ2-5	TGTGCCAGCAGTAAAACTATCGGGGGGGACGACACTCAAGAGACCCAGTACTTC	CASSKTIGGDDTQETQYF
TRBV5-5	TRBD1	NA	13	TRBJ1-2	TGTGCCAGCAGCTCCTCAGGGGGAGACGGCTACACCTTC	CASSSSGGDGYTF
TRBV27	NA	NA	16	TRBJ2-2	TGTGCCAGCAGTCGTGGGGGACTTATGGGTCCCGGGGAGCTGTTTTTT	CASSRGGLMGPGELFF
TRBV5-8	TRBD2	NA	15	TRBJ2-7	TGTGCCAGCAGCTCCACTAGCGGGAGCGGTTACGAGCAGTACTTC	CASSSTSGSGYEQYF
TRBV6-1	TRBD2	NA	16	TRBJ2-3	TGTGCCAGCAGTGAAGCGTGGGCGGGAGGCACAGATACGCAGTATTTT	CASSEAWAGGTDTQYF
TRBV4-2	TRBD2	NA	16	TRBJ2-1	TGTGCCAGCAGCCGAATGGGGACTACCGCGTCGCCAGAGCAGTTCTTC	CASSRMGTTASPEQFF
TRBV3-1/TRBV3-2	NA	NA	11	TRBJ2-1	TGTGCCAGCAGCCAAACAGGGAAACAGTTCTTC	CASSQTGKQFF
TRBV6-5	TRBD1	NA	14	TRBJ2-3	TGTGCCAGCAGTAAACAGGGGTGGACAGATACGCAGTATTTT	CASSKQGWTDTQYF
TRBV15	NA	few	13	TRBJ2-1	TGTGCCACCAGCAGAGATGTTAGCGGTGAGCAGTTCTTC	CATSRDVSGEQFF
TRBV27	NA	NA	16	TRBJ1-1	TGTGCCAGCAGTGCGGGACGCTGGATACAGAACACTGAAGCTTTCTTT	CASSAGRWIQNTEAFF
TRBV25-1	NA	NA	15	TRBJ2-2	TGTGCCAGCAGTGATAGGGGGACTACCTTCGGGGAGCTGTTTTTT	CASSDRGTTFGELFF
TRBV27	NA	NA	15	TRBJ2-5	TGTGCCAGCAGTTCAAACCTAGGTTTGCACGAGACCCAGTACTTC	CASSSNLGLHETQYF
TRBV6-5	NA	NA	12	TRBJ1-5	TGTGCCAGCAAGCGGGGTTATCAGCCCCAGCATTTT	CASKRGYQPQHF
TRBV28	NA	NA	12	TRBJ1-2	TGTGCCAGCAGTCTACAGGGATATGGCTACACCTTC	CASSLQGYGYTF